This TCR beta chain is drawn from a study of T cell changes during pregnancy in multiple sclerosis. The ends were cut back, 1 base at V and 5 bases at J, with 18 bases in the middle. The CDR3 is 16 residues long. CDR1 is SGHRS and CDR2 is YFSETQ in the germline V gene. The data were produced by immunoSEQ multiplex PCR, yet TCRdb's version contains in-frame clones alone and is incomplete. In the table there are tens of thousands of clones, about 92% of which are singletons. This receptor was identified in a female donor in good health, enrolled as a control in a pregnancy study. The sequencing used peripheral blood, collected in the first trimester of pregnancy. J is TRBJ2-5 and V is TRBV5-1, with a possible D match to TRBD2 (6 bases). The CDR3 here is CASSLTSVREAETQYF. The DNA of the CDR3 is TGCGCCAGCAGCTTGACGTCGGTCAGGGAGGCGGAGACCCAGTACTTC.